The rows below give T cell receptor beta chains drawn from one sample of a study of blood T cells in healthy people across ages. TCRdb re-called the 5' RACE reads through MiXCR, storing one row per CDR3 protein. This sample carries approximately 700,000 distinct CDR3 sequences, 32% of them seen once, and the ten largest clones take 15%. Input material: blood. The source is an elderly woman in good health. Both conserved end residues are part of each CDR3.

>TRBJ2-5|TRBV29-1|13
CSVWTGGQETQYF
>TRBJ2-3|TRBV5-5|15
CASSLQDLWADTQYF
>TRBJ1-1|TRBV7-2|15
CASSYQKQGATEAFF
>TRBJ2-7|TRBV12-3/TRBV12-4|13
CASRKGTSDEQYF
>TRBJ2-7|TRBV5-6|13
CASSWGQGDEQYF
>TRBJ1-6|TRBV6-1|15
CASSEGTLTHSPLHF
>TRBJ1-6|TRBV9|16
CASSVTGGAGNSPLHF
>TRBJ2-3|TRBV30|13
CAWSVLPTDTQYF
>TRBJ1-5|TRBV28|13
CATEQGLLQPQHF
>TRBJ2-7|TRBV20-1|15
CSAIPGGSYSYEQYF
>TRBJ2-5|TRBV9|17
CASSAFSGGLSSGTQYF
>TRBJ1-5|TRBV15|16
CATSRDRTGGNQPQHF
>TRBJ1-1|TRBV20-1|14
CSAREAGRVAEAFF
>TRBJ2-5|TRBV7-9|16
CASSWAPLAEQETQYF
>TRBJ2-7|TRBV20-1|12
CSARVGGYEQYF
>TRBJ1-1|TRBV30|15
CAWLDRGRRNTEAFF